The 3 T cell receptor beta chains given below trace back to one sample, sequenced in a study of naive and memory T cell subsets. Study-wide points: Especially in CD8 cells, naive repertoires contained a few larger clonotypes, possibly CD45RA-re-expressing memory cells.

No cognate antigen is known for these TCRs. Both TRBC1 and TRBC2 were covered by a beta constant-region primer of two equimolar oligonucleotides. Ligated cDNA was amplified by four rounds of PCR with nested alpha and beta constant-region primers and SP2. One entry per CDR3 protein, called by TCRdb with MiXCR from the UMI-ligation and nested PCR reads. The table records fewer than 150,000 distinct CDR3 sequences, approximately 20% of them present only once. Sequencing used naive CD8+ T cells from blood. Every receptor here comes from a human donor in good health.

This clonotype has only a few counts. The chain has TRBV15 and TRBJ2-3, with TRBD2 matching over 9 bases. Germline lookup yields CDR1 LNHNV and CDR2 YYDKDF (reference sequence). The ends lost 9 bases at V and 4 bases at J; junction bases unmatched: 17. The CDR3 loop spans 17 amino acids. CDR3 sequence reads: CATNSGRASTGSDTQYF. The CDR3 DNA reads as TGTGCCACAAATAGCGGGAGAGCCTCCACGGGGTCAGATACGCAGTATTTT.

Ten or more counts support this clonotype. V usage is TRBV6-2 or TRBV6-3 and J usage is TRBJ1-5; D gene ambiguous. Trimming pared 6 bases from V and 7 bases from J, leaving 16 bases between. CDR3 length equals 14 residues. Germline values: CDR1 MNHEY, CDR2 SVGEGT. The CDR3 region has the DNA TGTGCCAGCAGGCCTGCGGGTTTAGGGCAGCCCCAGCATTTT. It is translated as CASRPAGLGQPQHF.

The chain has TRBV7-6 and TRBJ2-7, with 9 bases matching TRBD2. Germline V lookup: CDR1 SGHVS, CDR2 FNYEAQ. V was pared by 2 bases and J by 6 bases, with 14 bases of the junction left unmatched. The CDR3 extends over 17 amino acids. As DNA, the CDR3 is TGTGCCAGCAGCTTATCGGCGGGAGGGCCGGTTCAGACCGAGCAGTACTTC. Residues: CASSLSAGGPVQTEQYF.